One and the same sample provided the 20 T cell receptor beta chains below, sequenced in a study of siplizumab effects on memory and regulatory T cells. Here immunoSEQ multiplex PCR was the method, and the copy in TCRdb shows in-frame clones only, minus some. The table shows more than 90,000 clones, with about 93% occurring only once. Sequencing used non-Treg CD4+ T cells sorted from blood. These receptors all come from a human donor in good health.

This chain joins TRBV6-4 and TRBJ1-2; D is possibly TRBD1 (5 bases). The CDR3 loop spans 13 amino acids. From germline, CDR1 is MRHNA and CDR2 SNTAGT. Trimming shortened V by 8 bases and J by 5 bases, and 15 bases separated the two germline ends. CDR3 residues: CASRPGPIYGYTF. In DNA, the CDR3 is TGTGCCAGCCGACCGGGACCGATTTATGGCTACACCTTC.

The chain has TRBV5-6 and TRBJ2-3; D is ambiguous. This CDR3 has 16 amino acids. Germline V CDR1 and CDR2: SGHDT, YYEEEE. With 0 bases removed from V and 2 bases from J, the gap between germline ends came to 13 bases. The chain's CDR3 is CASSLVPAGSTDTQYF. As DNA, the CDR3 is TGTGCCAGCAGCTTGGTCCCTGCCGGGTCCACAGATACGCAGTATTTT.

The rearrangement joins TRBV2 to TRBJ2-1; perhaps TRBD1 as D (5 bases). Between the trimmed V and J ends, which lost 5 bases and 3 bases, there was a span of 14 bases. This CDR3 region has 15 residues. Looked up from germline, CDR1 is SNHLY and CDR2 is FYNNEI. Here the CDR3 reads CASSFQGTDYNEQFF. The CDR3 nucleotides read TGTGCCAGCAGTTTTCAGGGAACCGACTACAATGAGCAGTTCTTC.

This chain uses TRBV19 with TRBJ1-1, with D tentatively TRBD1 (6 bases). The V end was cut by 6 bases, the J end by 7 bases, with 21 bases between. Germline assignment: CDR1 LNHDA and CDR2 SQIVND (reference sequence). This CDR3 has 15 residues. The CDR3 reads CASRTMDSKTNEAFF. The CDR3 DNA reads TGTGCCAGTAGAACGATGGACAGCAAAACCAATGAAGCTTTCTTT. Based on the CDR3 plus reference TRBV19 and TRBJ1-1, the full variable domain is DGGITQSPKYLFRKEGQNVTLSCEQNLNHDAMYWYRQDPGQGLRLIYYSQIVNDFQKGDIAEGYSVSREKKESFPLTVTSAQKNPTAFYLCASRTMDSKTNEAFFGQGTRLTVV.

V usage is TRBV5-1 and J usage is TRBJ2-3, with a possible D match to TRBD2 (6 bases). The CDR3 consists of 14 residues. Germline V CDR1 and CDR2: SGHRS, YFSETQ. With 3 bases removed from V and 8 bases from J, the gap between germline ends came to 16 bases. The chain's CDR3 is CASSSDTGRGTQYF. CDR3 coding DNA: TGCGCCAGCAGCTCGGATACTGGGCGGGGTACGCAGTATTTT.

This chain links TRBV28 with TRBJ1-2; D is unclear. The CDR3 is 12 amino acids. Germline V gives CDR1 MDHEN, CDR2 SYDVKM. The V and J ends lost 7 bases and 5 bases respectively, with 11 bases between them. CDR3 nucleotides: TGTGCCAGCAAAAGTGACCCTTATGGCTACACCTTC. Translation gives CASKSDPYGYTF.

V usage is TRBV19 and J usage is TRBJ2-3; 7 nucleotides align to TRBD1. CDR3 length: 12 amino acids. V gave up 4 bases and J gave up 10 bases; unmatched junction bases: 5. CDR1 is LNHDA and CDR2 is SQIVND in the germline V gene (reference sequence). The CDR3 region is CASSTTGSSQYF. Here the CDR3 DNA reads TGTGCCAGTAGTACGACAGGGAGTTCGCAGTATTTT. Using reference TRBV19 and TRBJ2-3 for the parts outside the CDR3, the full variable domain is DGGITQSPKYLFRKEGQNVTLSCEQNLNHDAMYWYRQDPGQGLRLIYYSQIVNDFQKGDIAEGYSVSREKKESFPLTVTSAQKNPTAFYLCASSTTGSSQYFGPGTRLTVL.

The count of this clone is one. This sequence joins TRBV6-1 and TRBJ2-2, with TRBD1 as a possible D gene (6 bases). The CDR3 is 15 amino acids. The ends were cut back, 7 bases at V and 4 bases at J, with 16 bases in the middle. CDR1 MNHNS and CDR2 SASEGT come from the germline V gene. The CDR3 loop reads CASKRQESSTGELFF. The DNA of the CDR3 is TGTGCCAGCAAACGACAGGAGTCGAGCACCGGGGAGCTGTTTTTT.

In nucleotides, the CDR3 is TGTGCCAGTAGTTCTTCACTCTGGGGCACCACACCACCAGATACGCAGTATTTT. Amino acid sequence: CASSSSLWGTTPPDTQYF. The rearrangement links TRBV19 to TRBJ2-3; D might be TRBD1 (5 bases). The CDR3 extends over 18 amino acids. The V gene lost 5 bases and the J gene lost 4 bases, with 25 bases spanning the gap. Germline CDR1 and CDR2: LNHDA and SQIVND (reference sequence). The full variable domain, in which reference TRBV19 and TRBJ2-3 provide the parts outside the CDR3, is DGGITQSPKYLFRKEGQNVTLSCEQNLNHDAMYWYRQDPGQGLRLIYYSQIVNDFQKGDIAEGYSVSREKKESFPLTVTSAQKNPTAFYLCASSSSLWGTTPPDTQYFGPGTRLTVL.

The chain carries TRBV5-5 and TRBJ1-1; D is ambiguous. The CDR3 is made up of 14 amino acids. CDR1 is SGHKS, CDR2 YYEKEE, per germline (reference sequence). Trimming pared 4 bases from V and 1 base from J, leaving 11 bases between. CDR3 loop: CASSPVGGNTEAFF. CDR3 DNA: TGTGCCAGCAGCCCCGTCGGCGGGAACACTGAAGCTTTCTTT.

The V gene is TRBV11-2, the J gene TRBJ1-2; 8 bases are shared with TRBD1. The V gene's germline CDR1 is SGHAT and CDR2 FQNNGV. The CDR3 extends over 13 amino acids. With 5 bases clipped from V and 8 bases from J, the junction kept 7 bases outside the gene matches. CDR3 sequence reads: CASSLGQGVGYTF. The CDR3 nucleotides read TGTGCCAGCAGCCTTGGACAGGGCGTAGGCTACACCTTC. The complete variable domain, with remaining parts taken from reference TRBV11-2 and TRBJ1-2, reads EAGVAQSPRYKIIEKRQSVAFWCNPISGHATLYWYQQILGQGPKLLIQFQNNGVVDDSQLPKDRFSAERLKGVDSTLKIQPAKLEDSAVYLCASSLGQGVGYTFGSGTRLTVV.

The rearrangement uses TRBV7-9 and TRBJ2-2; 8 bases are a match to TRBD1. Germline V gives CDR1 SEHNR, CDR2 FQNEAQ (reference sequence). J gave up 3 bases and V 5 bases, and 11 bases lay outside the gene matches. There are 17 residues in the CDR3. CDR3 residues: CASSRPMTGADTGELFF. The CDR3 DNA reads as TGTGCCAGCAGCCGCCCGATGACAGGGGCGGACACCGGGGAGCTGTTTTTT.

The chain uses TRBV1 and TRBJ2-3; TRBD2 was called by the table and not checked on the DNA. TRBV1 is termed a pseudogene. This CDR3 region has 18 residues. The CDR3 DNA is TGCACCAGCAGCCAAAAAAGGCCGGGAGGGTCCATCACAGATACGCAGTATTTT. Amino acids: CTSSQKRPGGSITDTQYF.

V usage is TRBV6-1 and J usage is TRBJ2-4, with no clear D. Per the germline V gene, CDR1 is MNHNS and CDR2 is SASEGT. The germline V and J ends were trimmed by 7 bases and 1 base, with 8 bases remaining between them. The CDR3 is made up of 13 amino acids. This chain's CDR3 is CASTYLAKNIQYF. The DNA for the CDR3 is TGTGCCAGCACCTACCTGGCCAAAAACATTCAGTACTTC.

The gene calls are TRBV28 and TRBJ2-5, with D uncertain. Germline CDR1 and CDR2: MDHEN and SYDVKM. With 5 bases removed from V and 5 bases from J, the gap between germline ends came to 9 bases. The CDR3 covers 12 residues. In DNA form, the CDR3 reads TGTGCCAGCAGTGGTCTATGGGAGACCCAGTACTTC. Translated: CASSGLWETQYF.

This clone was seen once. Within the sample, other DNA sequences also encode this same CDR3. CDR3 DNA: TGTGCCAGCAGCCCTTCCAACTATGGCTACACCTTC. Translation: CASSPSNYGYTF. The chain links TRBV28 to TRBJ1-2, with D unclear. Germline CDR1 is MDHEN and CDR2 is SYDVKM. V was shortened by 6 bases and J by 2 bases, with 7 bases between the two germline ends. This CDR3 contains 12 residues.

This chain uses TRBV11-3 with TRBJ1-1; 10 bases are a match to TRBD1. From germline, CDR1 is SGHNT and CDR2 YENEEA. This CDR3 comprises 13 residues. Unmatched junction bases numbered 2, after V lost 4 bases and J lost 6 bases. CDR3 loop: CASSSGTGAEAFF. In DNA form, the CDR3 reads TGTGCCAGCAGCTCCGGGACAGGGGCTGAAGCTTTCTTT.

The V and J genes are TRBV6-5 and TRBJ2-2; no definite D call. Trimming left V 5 bases short and J 3 bases short, with 13 bases between. Germline V lookup: CDR1 MNHEY, CDR2 SVGAGI. The CDR3 length is 15 residues. This chain's CDR3 is CASSRRIWDTGELFF. In nucleotides, the CDR3 is TGTGCCAGCAGTCGTAGGATATGGGACACCGGGGAGCTGTTTTTT.

The rearrangement joins TRBV7-2 to TRBJ2-5; 8 bases line up with TRBD1. This CDR3 spans 15 amino acids. Germline CDR1 SGHTA, CDR2 FQGNSA. With 6 bases clipped from V and 1 base from J, the junction kept 7 bases outside the gene matches. Written as DNA, the CDR3 is TGTGCCAGCAGTAGGACAGGGAGGATCCAAGAGACCCAGTACTTC. It encodes CASSRTGRIQETQYF.

This clone was recorded only once. This rearrangement joins TRBV7-3 to TRBJ2-5, with D possibly being TRBD1 (6 bases). The V gene lost 0 bases and the J gene lost 4 bases, with 12 bases spanning the gap. This CDR3 comprises 15 residues. CDR1 SGHTA and CDR2 FQGTGA come from the germline V gene. The CDR3 DNA sequence: TGTGCCAGCAGCTTAACGAATTTCAGGGGAGAGACCCAGTACTTC. The encoded protein is CASSLTNFRGETQYF.